This T cell receptor (beta chain) stems from a study of T cells after yellow fever vaccination. Study conclusions and caveats: Among primary-vaccination clones, most reappeared after the booster, at 96% for CD4 and 88% for CD8. Contamination by abundant bulk-population clonotypes could be present in FACS-sorted repertoires. Only a minor proportion of clonotypes was detected across both CD4 and CD8 compartments.

Making TCR cDNA involved 5'RACE template switching, which added UMIs and a universal primer site. TCRdb itself ran the 5' RACE reads through MiXCR, one entry per CDR3 protein. The sample has some 340,000 distinct CDR3 sequences, over 8.5% seen once. A remark on this clonotype: Its antigen is not identified.

The CDR3 extends over 15 amino acids. Germline values: CDR1 SGHTA, CDR2 FQGNSA. V was trimmed by 5 bases and J by 5 bases, leaving 18 bases between them. This chain links TRBV7-2 with TRBJ1-2, with D possibly being TRBD1 (5 bases). The material was CD4+ T cells sorted from PBMCs, obtained 45 days after the yellow fever booster vaccination. The sequence was collected from a man aged 18 to 30 who received the YFV17D yellow fever vaccine. The chain's CDR3 is CASSATRDSSYGYTF. CDR3 coding DNA: TGTGCCAGCAGCGCCACCAGGGATTCCTCTTATGGCTACACCTTC.